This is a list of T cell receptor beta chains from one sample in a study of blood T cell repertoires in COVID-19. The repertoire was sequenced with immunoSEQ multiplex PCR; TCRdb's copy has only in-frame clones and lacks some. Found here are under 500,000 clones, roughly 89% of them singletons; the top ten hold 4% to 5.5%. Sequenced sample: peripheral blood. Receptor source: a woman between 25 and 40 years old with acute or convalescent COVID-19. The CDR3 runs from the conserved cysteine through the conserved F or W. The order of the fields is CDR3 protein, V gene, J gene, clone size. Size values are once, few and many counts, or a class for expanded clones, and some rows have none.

CDR3 protein: CASSRQYNSPLHF
V gene: TRBV14
J gene: TRBJ1-6
clone size: NA

CDR3 protein: CASSLSGTGPYGYTF
V gene: TRBV9
J gene: TRBJ1-2
clone size: NA

CDR3 protein: CASSRQGEIGNEQFF
V gene: TRBV5-4
J gene: TRBJ2-1
clone size: NA

CDR3 protein: CASSDWGRVRGEQFF
V gene: TRBV6-1
J gene: TRBJ2-1
clone size: NA

CDR3 protein: CASSPPGQGEHEQYF
V gene: TRBV7-8
J gene: TRBJ2-7
clone size: NA

CDR3 protein: CASSQTGSEQYF
V gene: TRBV3-1/TRBV3-2
J gene: TRBJ2-7
clone size: NA

CDR3 protein: CASSPGSGGYTF
V gene: TRBV19
J gene: TRBJ1-2
clone size: NA

CDR3 protein: CASSQDYLAGNEQFF
V gene: TRBV3-1/TRBV3-2
J gene: TRBJ2-1
clone size: NA

CDR3 protein: CSSPGGPQETQYF
V gene: TRBV29-1
J gene: TRBJ2-5
clone size: NA

CDR3 protein: CASSEALLVTEAFF
V gene: TRBV6-1
J gene: TRBJ1-1
clone size: NA

CDR3 protein: CASSSRGSTYEQYF
V gene: TRBV5-1
J gene: TRBJ2-7
clone size: NA

CDR3 protein: CAWSQGLTSSYNSPLHF
V gene: TRBV30
J gene: TRBJ1-6
clone size: NA

CDR3 protein: CASSLRSGGANGELFF
V gene: TRBV5-1
J gene: TRBJ2-2
clone size: NA

CDR3 protein: CASSQGRLAGGPLKKAGELFF
V gene: TRBV4-1
J gene: TRBJ2-2
clone size: NA

CDR3 protein: CASSPTGLAGNEQFF
V gene: TRBV11-1
J gene: TRBJ2-1
clone size: once

CDR3 protein: CASSLVPAGAGYEQYF
V gene: TRBV5-5
J gene: TRBJ2-7
clone size: NA

CDR3 protein: CASSSHRGGQNEQFF
V gene: TRBV9
J gene: TRBJ2-1
clone size: once

CDR3 protein: CATSRKDSGYTF
V gene: TRBV15
J gene: TRBJ1-2
clone size: NA

CDR3 protein: CASSSPPLLGGEQYF
V gene: TRBV28
J gene: TRBJ2-7
clone size: NA